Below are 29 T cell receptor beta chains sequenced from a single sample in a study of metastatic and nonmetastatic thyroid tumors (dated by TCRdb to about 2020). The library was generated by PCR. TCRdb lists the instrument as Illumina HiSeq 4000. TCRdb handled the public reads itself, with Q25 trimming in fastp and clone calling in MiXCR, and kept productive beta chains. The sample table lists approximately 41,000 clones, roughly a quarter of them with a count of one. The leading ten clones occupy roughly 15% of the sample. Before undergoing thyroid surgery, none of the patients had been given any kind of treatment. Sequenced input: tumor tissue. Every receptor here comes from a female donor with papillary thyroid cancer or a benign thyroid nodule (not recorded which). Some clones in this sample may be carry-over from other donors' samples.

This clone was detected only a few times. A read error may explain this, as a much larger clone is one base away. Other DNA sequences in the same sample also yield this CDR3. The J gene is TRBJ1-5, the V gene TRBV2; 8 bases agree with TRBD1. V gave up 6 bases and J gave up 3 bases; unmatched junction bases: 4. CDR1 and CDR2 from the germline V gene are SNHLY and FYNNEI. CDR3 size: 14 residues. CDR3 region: CASSGQGFNQPQHF. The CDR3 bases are TGTGCCAGCAGCGGACAGGGTTTCAATCAGCCCCAGCATTTT.

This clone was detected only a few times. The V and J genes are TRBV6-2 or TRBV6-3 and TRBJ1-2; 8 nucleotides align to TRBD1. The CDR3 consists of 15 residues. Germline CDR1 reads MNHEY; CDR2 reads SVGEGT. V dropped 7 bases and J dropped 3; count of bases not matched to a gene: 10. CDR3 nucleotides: TGTGCCAGCACCCCAGACAGGGGAAGAGACTATGGCTACACCTTC. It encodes CASTPDRGRDYGYTF.

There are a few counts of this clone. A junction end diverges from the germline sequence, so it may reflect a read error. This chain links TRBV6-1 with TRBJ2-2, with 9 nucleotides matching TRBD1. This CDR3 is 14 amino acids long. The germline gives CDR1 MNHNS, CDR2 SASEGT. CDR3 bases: TGTGCCAGTCTACAGGGGGCCGGCACCGGTGAGCTGTTTTTT. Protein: CASLQGAGTGELFF.

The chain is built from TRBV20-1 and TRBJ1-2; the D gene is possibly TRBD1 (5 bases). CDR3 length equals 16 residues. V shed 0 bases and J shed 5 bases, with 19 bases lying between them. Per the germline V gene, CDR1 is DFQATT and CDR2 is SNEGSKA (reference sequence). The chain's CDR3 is CSARDSAPTGVYGYTF. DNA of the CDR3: TGCAGTGCTAGAGATAGTGCCCCCACGGGGGTATATGGCTACACCTTC.

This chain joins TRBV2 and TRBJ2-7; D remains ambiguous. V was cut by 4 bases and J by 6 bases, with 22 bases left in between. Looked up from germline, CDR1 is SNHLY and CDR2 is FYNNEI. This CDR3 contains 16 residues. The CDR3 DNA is TGTGCCAGCAGTGTTTGGTACACATCCTACCCCCTCGAGCAGTACTTC. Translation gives CASSVWYTSYPLEQYF.

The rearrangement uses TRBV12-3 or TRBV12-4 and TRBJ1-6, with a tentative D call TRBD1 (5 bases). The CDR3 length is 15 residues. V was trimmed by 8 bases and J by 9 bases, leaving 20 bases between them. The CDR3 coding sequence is TGTGCCAGCTCGAGTGTATACCGGGGGAGTTCACCCCTCCACTTT. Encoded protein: CASSSVYRGSSPLHF.

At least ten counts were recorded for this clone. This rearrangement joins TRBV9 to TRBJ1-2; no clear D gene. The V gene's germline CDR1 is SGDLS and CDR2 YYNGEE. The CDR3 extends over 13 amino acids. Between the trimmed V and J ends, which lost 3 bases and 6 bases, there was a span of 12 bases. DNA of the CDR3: TGTGCCAGCAGCGGGGCGAGCGGCGATGGCTACACCTTC. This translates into CASSGASGDGYTF.

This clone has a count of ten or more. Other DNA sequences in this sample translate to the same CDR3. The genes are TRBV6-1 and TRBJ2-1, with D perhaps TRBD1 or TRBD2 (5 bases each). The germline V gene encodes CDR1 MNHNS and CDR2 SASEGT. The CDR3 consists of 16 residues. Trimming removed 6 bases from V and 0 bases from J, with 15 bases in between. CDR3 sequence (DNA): TGTGCCAGCAGCCGGGTCCCAGGGAGCTCCTACAATGAGCAGTTCTTC. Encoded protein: CASSRVPGSSYNEQFF.

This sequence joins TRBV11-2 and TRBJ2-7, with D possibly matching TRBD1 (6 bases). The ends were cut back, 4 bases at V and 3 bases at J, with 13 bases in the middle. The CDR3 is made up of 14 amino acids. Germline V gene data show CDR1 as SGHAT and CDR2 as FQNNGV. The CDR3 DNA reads TGTGCCAGCAGCTCCGTGACAGGTGGCTACGAGCAGTACTTC. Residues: CASSSVTGGYEQYF.

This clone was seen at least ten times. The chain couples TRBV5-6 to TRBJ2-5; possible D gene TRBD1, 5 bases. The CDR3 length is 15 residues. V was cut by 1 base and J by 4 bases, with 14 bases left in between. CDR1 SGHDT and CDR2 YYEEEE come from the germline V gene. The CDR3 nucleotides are TGTGCCAGCAGCTTGCGTCGCAGGGCCACAGAGACCCAGTACTTC. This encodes CASSLRRRATETQYF.

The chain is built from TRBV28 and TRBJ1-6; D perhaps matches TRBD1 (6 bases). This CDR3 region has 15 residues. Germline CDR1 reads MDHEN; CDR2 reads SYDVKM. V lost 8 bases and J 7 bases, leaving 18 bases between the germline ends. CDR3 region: CASGATRGINSPLHF. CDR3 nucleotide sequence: TGTGCCAGCGGGGCGACTAGGGGGATCAATTCACCCCTCCACTTT.

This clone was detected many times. In DNA, the CDR3 is TGTGCCAGCAGCTTAGCGAGGACAGTCGGAACAGATACGCAGTATTTT. This codes for CASSLARTVGTDTQYF. This chain connects TRBV7-8 to TRBJ2-3; TRBD1 is a possible D gene (6 bases). Germline V gene sequence: CDR1 SGHVS, CDR2 FQNEAQ. The V end lost 0 bases, the J end lost 3 bases, and 13 bases lay between the germline ends. This CDR3 is 16 amino acids long.

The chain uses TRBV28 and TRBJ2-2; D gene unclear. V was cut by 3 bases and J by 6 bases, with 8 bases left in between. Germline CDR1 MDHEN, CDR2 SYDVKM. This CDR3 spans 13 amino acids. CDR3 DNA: TGTGCCAGCAGTTTTGGAGTTCCCGGGGAGCTGTTTTTT. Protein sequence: CASSFGVPGELFF.

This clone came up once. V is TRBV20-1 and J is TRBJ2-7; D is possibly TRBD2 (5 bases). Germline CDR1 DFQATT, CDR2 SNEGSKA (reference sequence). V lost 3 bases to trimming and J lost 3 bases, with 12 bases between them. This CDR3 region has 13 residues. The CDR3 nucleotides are TGCAGTGCTAGTGACCTAGCTGGCTACGAGCAGTACTTC. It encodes CSASDLAGYEQYF.

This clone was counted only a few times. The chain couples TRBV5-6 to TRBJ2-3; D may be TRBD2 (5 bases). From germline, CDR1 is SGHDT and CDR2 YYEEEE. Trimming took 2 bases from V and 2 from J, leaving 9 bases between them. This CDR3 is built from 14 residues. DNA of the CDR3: TGTGCCAGCAGCTTCTTGGACTCCACAGATACGCAGTATTTT. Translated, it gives CASSFLDSTDTQYF.

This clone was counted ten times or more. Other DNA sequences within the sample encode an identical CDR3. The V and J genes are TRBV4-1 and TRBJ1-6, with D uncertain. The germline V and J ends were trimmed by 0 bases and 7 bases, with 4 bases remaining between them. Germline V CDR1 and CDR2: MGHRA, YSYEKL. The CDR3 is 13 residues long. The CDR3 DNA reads TGCGCCAGCAGCCAAGAACAGAATTCACCCCTCCACTTT. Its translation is CASSQEQNSPLHF.

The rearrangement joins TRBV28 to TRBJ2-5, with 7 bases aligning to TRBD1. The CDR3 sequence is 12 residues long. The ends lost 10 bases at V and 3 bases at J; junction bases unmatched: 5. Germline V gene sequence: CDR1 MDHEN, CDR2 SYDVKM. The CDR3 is CATLTGKETQYF. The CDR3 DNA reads TGTGCCACCTTGACAGGGAAAGAGACCCAGTACTTC.

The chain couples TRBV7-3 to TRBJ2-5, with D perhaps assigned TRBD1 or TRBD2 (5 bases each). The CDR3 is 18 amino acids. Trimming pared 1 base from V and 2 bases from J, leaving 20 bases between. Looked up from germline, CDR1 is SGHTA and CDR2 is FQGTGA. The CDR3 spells CASSLRAPGRKIQETQYF. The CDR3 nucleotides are TGTGCCAGCAGCTTAAGGGCCCCGGGACGGAAGATACAAGAGACCCAGTACTTC.

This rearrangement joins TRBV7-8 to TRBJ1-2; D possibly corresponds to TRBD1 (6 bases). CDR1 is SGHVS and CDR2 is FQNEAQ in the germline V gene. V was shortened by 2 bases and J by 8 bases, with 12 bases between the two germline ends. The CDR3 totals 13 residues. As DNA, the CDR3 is TGTGCCAGCAGCTTAATTCAGGGGTTCGGCTACACCTTC. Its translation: CASSLIQGFGYTF.

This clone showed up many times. In DNA, the CDR3 is TGCAGTGCTAGAGGGACGCCGGCCTACGAGCAGTACTTC. Protein sequence: CSARGTPAYEQYF. V gene TRBV20-1 combines with J gene TRBJ2-7; D call uncertain. V shed 1 base and J shed 2 bases, with 9 bases lying between them. Germline V gene lookup returns CDR1 DFQATT and CDR2 SNEGSKA (reference sequence). The CDR3 totals 13 residues.

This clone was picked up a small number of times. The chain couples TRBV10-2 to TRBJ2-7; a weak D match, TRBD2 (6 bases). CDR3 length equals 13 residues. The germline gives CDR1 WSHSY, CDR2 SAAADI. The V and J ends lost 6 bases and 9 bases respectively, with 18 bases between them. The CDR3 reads CASRPGLQSGQYF. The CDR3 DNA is TGCGCCAGCAGGCCGGGACTCCAGTCGGGGCAGTACTTC.

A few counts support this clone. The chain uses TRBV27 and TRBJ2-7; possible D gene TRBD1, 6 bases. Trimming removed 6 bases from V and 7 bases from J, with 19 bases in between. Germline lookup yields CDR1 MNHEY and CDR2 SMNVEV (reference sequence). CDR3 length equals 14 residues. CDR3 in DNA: TGTGCCAGCAGCAAACGGGACATTCTTTCGGAGCAGTACTTC. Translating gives CASSKRDILSEQYF.

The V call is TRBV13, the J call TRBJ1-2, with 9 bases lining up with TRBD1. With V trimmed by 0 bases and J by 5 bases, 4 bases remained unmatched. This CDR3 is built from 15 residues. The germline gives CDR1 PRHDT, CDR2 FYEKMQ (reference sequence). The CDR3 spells CASSLGQGARYGYTF. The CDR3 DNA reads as TGTGCCAGCAGCTTAGGACAGGGGGCGCGGTATGGCTACACCTTC.

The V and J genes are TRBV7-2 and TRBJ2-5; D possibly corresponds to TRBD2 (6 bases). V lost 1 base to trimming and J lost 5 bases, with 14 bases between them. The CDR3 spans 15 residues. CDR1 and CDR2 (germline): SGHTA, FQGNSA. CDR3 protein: CASSLGGRSGETQYF. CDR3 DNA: TGTGCCAGCAGCTTAGGTGGGAGGAGCGGGGAGACCCAGTACTTC.

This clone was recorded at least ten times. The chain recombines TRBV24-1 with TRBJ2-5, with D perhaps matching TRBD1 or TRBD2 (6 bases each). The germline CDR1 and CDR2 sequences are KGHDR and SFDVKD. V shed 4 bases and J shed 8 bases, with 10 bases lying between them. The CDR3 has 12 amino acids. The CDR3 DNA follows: TGTGCCACCAGTGAGGAGGGGGATACCCAGTACTTC. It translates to CATSEEGDTQYF.

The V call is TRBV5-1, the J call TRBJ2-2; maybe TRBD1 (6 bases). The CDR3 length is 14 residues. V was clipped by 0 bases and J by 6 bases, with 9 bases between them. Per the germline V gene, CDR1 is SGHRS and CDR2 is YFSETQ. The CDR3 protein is CASSLVGGSGELFF. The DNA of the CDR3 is TGCGCCAGCAGCTTGGTTGGGGGCTCCGGGGAGCTGTTTTTT.

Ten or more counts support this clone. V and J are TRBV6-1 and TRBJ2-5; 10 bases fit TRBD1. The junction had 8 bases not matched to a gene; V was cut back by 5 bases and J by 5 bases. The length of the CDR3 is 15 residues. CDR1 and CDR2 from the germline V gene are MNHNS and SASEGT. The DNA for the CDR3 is TGTGCCAGCAGTCGTGACAGGGGGCGATGGGAGACCCAGTACTTC. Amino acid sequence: CASSRDRGRWETQYF.

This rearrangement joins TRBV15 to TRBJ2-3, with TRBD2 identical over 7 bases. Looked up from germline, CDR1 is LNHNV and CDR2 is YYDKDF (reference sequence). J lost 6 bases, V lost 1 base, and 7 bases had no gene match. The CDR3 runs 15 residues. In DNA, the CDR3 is TGTGCCACCAGCAGAGGGGAGCGGGAAACGGATACGCAGTATTTT. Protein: CATSRGERETDTQYF.

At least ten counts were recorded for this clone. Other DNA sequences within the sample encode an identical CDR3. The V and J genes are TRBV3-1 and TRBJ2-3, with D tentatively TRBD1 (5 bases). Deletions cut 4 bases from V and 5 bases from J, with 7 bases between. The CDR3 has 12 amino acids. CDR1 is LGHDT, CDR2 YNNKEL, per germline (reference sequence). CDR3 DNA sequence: TGTGCCAGCAGCCCCCAGGGAGATACGCAGTATTTT. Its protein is CASSPQGDTQYF.